Reported below is one T cell receptor beta chain. Its antigen is not identified. Produced via immunoSEQ multiplex PCR; TCRdb's table is partial and in-frame only. The sample lists some 2,000,000 clones, 85% to 95% seen once, with about 0.13% in the top ten. CDR3 length equals 14 residues. With 2 bases removed from V and 7 bases from J, the gap between germline ends came to 9 bases. Germline V lookup: CDR1 SGHTA, CDR2 FQGNSA. This sample is part of a study of shared clonotypes between healthy human individuals. Whole-study results and caveats: Clonotype sharing among donors likely depends on sequencing depth. A handful of donors showed sharing of approximately 5% of naive CD4 clonotypes.

The rearrangement joins TRBV7-2 to TRBJ1-6; D remains ambiguous. The sequencing sample was made of naive CD4+ T cells sorted from blood. As to subset: CD45RA+ positively selected. This sequence was found in a man aged 18 to 30 in good health. In nucleotides, the CDR3 is TGTGCCAGCAGCTTATTTTCGGGGAATTCACCCCTCCACTTT. Translating it yields CASSLFSGNSPLHF.